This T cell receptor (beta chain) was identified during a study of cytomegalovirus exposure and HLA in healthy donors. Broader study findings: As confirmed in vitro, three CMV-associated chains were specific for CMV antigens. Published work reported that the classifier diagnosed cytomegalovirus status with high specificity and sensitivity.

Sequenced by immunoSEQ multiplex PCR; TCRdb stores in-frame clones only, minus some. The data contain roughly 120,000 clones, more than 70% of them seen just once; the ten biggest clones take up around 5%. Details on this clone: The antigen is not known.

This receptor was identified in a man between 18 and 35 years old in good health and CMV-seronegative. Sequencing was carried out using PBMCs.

Here the CDR3 DNA reads TGTGCCAGCAGCCCTAGTGTAGATACGCAGTATTTT. This translates into CASSPSVDTQYF. The J gene is TRBJ2-3, the V gene TRBV7-2; unclear D gene. Looked up from germline, CDR1 is SGHTA and CDR2 is FQGNSA. Trimming stripped 5 bases from V and 5 bases from J, with 8 bases between. The CDR3 has 12 residues.